The source of this TCR beta chain is a study of shared clonotypes between healthy human individuals. The data were produced by immunoSEQ multiplex PCR, yet TCRdb's version contains in-frame clones alone and is incomplete. This table holds roughly 1,500,000 clones, roughly 98.5% found once. The CDR3 has 15 residues. The V end was cut by 2 bases, the J end by 8 bases, with 16 bases between. Germline-derived CDR1 and CDR2 are LNHNV and YYDKDF (reference sequence). Sequenced: naive CD4+ T cells sorted from blood. The subset is: CD45RA+ positively selected. The chain has TRBV15 and TRBJ2-1; weak D call: TRBD2 (6 bases). The TCR originated in a man younger than 45 in good health. DNA of the CDR3: TGTGCCACCAGCAGAACCGGGACTGGGACCTATGAGCAGTTCTTC. It codes for CATSRTGTGTYEQFF.